The sequence of this T cell receptor (beta chain) was determined in a study of T-cell reconstitution after alpha-beta-depleted transplantation in children. Preparation of the TCRbeta library involved a method that used unique molecular identifiers. TCRdb analysed the PCR reads with MiXCR anew, one entry per CDR3 protein. The sample has a few hundred thousand distinct CDR3 sequences; about 16% are singletons. This clonotype has more than one count but fewer than ten. The TCR comes from a human donor who donated a stem cell graft to a child with acute lymphoblastic leukemia. Specimen: PBMCs from the stem cell graft donor, collected from the stem cell graft.

CDR3 nucleotide sequence: TGTGCCAGCAGCCAGTTAACAAGTCCGGGACTAGTGATCACCGGGGAGCTGTTTTTT. It yields the protein CASSQLTSPGLVITGELFF. This chain uses TRBV3-1 with TRBJ2-2; 8 bases align to TRBD2. Germline lookup yields CDR1 LGHDT and CDR2 YNNKEL (reference sequence). This CDR3 has 19 amino acids. The V gene end was trimmed by 3 bases and the J gene end by 4 bases; junction bases not matched to a gene: 16.